What follows are 22 T cell receptor beta chains derived from one specimen sequenced in a study of vaccination effects on CD4 cells after COVID-19. TCRdb's table, derived via immunoSEQ multiplex PCR, lists solely in-frame clones and lacks some. The profile shows more than 20,000 clones, 77% of them singletons. Antigen-specific CD4+ T cells were expanded with viral peptide pools in the ViraFEST assay before sequencing. When more than 9 days of culture had elapsed, CD4+ T cells were isolated. This person caught SARS-CoV-2 sometime from March to December 2020, and PCR testing confirmed the infection. Which antigens these TCRs recognize remains unknown. The sample here was CD4+ T cells from PBMCs cultured with HCoV-NL63 spike peptides, taken before COVID-19 vaccination. The receptors stem from a human donor who had a prior SARS-CoV-2 infection.

This chain links TRBV7-9 with TRBJ1-4, with 7 bases matching TRBD1. Trimming at V came to 6 bases and at J to 8 bases, leaving 9 bases not matched to a gene. Germline CDR1 and CDR2: SEHNR and FQNEAQ (reference sequence). CDR3 length equals 14 residues. The CDR3 spells CASSTKGGYEKLFF. Here the CDR3 DNA reads TGTGCCAGCAGTACAAAAGGGGGCTACGAAAAACTGTTTTTT.

The V gene is TRBV29-1, the J gene TRBJ2-1; D perhaps matches TRBD2 (5 bases). This CDR3 has 14 amino acids. V was trimmed by 0 bases and J by 6 bases, leaving 12 bases between them. Germline CDR1 SQVTM, CDR2 ANQGSEA. The CDR3 loop is CSVEDWEKANEQFF. Written as DNA, the CDR3 is TGCAGCGTTGAAGATTGGGAGAAAGCCAATGAGCAGTTCTTC.

The chain recombines TRBV6-5 with TRBJ1-1; D is perhaps TRBD1 (5 bases). Germline-derived CDR1 and CDR2 are MNHEY and SVGAGI. The CDR3 has 15 amino acids. Between the trimmed V and J ends, which lost 6 bases and 1 base, there was a span of 15 bases. This CDR3 is CASRIQGNGNTEAFF. Here the CDR3 DNA reads TGTGCCAGCAGAATTCAGGGAAACGGGAACACTGAAGCTTTCTTT.

The chain is built from TRBV7-9 and TRBJ2-2; D possibly corresponds to TRBD1 (6 bases). V lost 6 bases, J lost 6 bases, and 14 bases lay in between. The germline CDR1 and CDR2 sequences are SEHNR and FQNEAQ (reference sequence). This CDR3 contains 14 residues. The CDR3 region is CASRPHTGSGELFF. CDR3 coding DNA: TGTGCCAGCAGACCTCATACAGGGTCCGGGGAGCTGTTTTTT.

The rearrangement joins TRBV7-6 to TRBJ2-1; tentative D call: TRBD2 (5 bases). CDR1 and CDR2 from the germline V gene are SGHVS and FNYEAQ. The CDR3 spans 15 residues. Trimming took 4 bases from V and 9 from J, leaving 19 bases between them. The CDR3 here is CASSSPWTRGGEQFF. CDR3 DNA: TGTGCCAGCAGCTCCCCATGGACCCGAGGAGGTGAGCAGTTCTTC.

The rearrangement joins TRBV27 to TRBJ2-2; no clear D gene. Germline loops: CDR1 MNHEY, CDR2 SMNVEV (reference sequence). Trimming took off 0 bases at V and 2 bases at J, with 10 bases between the two ends. The CDR3 loop spans 16 amino acids. CDR3 protein: CASSLSHLSNTGELFF. For the CDR3, the DNA is TGTGCCAGCAGTTTATCGCACCTCAGCAACACCGGGGAGCTGTTTTTT.

This chain links TRBV4-1 with TRBJ2-2, with 13 bases fitting TRBD2. Germline lookup yields CDR1 MGHRA and CDR2 YSYEKL. The ends lost 5 bases at V and 4 bases at J; junction bases unmatched: 10. This CDR3 is 18 amino acids long. This chain's CDR3 is CASSSGPLAGGPTGELFF. The CDR3 nucleotides read TGCGCCAGCAGCTCCGGCCCACTAGCGGGGGGGCCCACCGGGGAGCTGTTTTTT.

The rearrangement joins TRBV7-2 to TRBJ2-3; D not certain. The V end lost 0 bases, the J end lost 4 bases, and 2 bases lay between the germline ends. From germline, CDR1 is SGHTA and CDR2 FQGNSA. This CDR3 has 12 amino acids. In DNA, the CDR3 is TGTGCCAGCAGCTTAGCCGCAGATACGCAGTATTTT. Translating gives CASSLAADTQYF.

This clone was observed a handful of times. This chain uses TRBV30 with TRBJ1-5; the D gene is possibly TRBD1 (5 bases). Trimming left V 0 bases short and J 3 bases short, with 6 bases between. The length of the CDR3 is 13 residues. The germline V gene encodes CDR1 GTSNPN and CDR2 SVGIG (reference sequence). CDR3 region: CAWSVQDNQPQHF. CDR3 coding DNA: TGTGCCTGGAGTGTACAGGACAATCAGCCCCAGCATTTT.

By share, this clone counts as large. The genes are TRBV12-5 and TRBJ2-5; TRBD1 might be the D (6 bases). The CDR3 is made up of 14 amino acids. The germline V gene has CDR1 LGHNT and CDR2 FRNRAP. Trimming pared 9 bases from V and 2 bases from J, leaving 16 bases between. In DNA form, the CDR3 reads TGTGCTAGCCGGTTAGGACAGACACAAGAGACCCAGTACTTC. Protein product: CASRLGQTQETQYF.

The gene calls are TRBV10-3 and TRBJ2-2; D call uncertain. The CDR3 has 15 amino acids. The V end was cut by 4 bases, the J end by 1 base, with 10 bases between. The V gene's germline CDR1 is ENHRY and CDR2 SYGVKD. The CDR3 region is CAISVGSMNTGELFF. In nucleotides, the CDR3 is TGTGCCATCAGTGTAGGCTCAATGAACACCGGGGAGCTGTTTTTT.

The rearrangement links TRBV15 to TRBJ2-5; D gene ambiguous. Germline assignment: CDR1 LNHNV and CDR2 YYDKDF (reference sequence). The length of the CDR3 is 16 residues. The V gene lost 3 bases and the J gene lost 3 bases, with 17 bases spanning the gap. The CDR3 DNA reads TGTGCCACCAGCAGCAAGTCACGGTACAATAAAGAGACCCAGTACTTC. Its translation is CATSSKSRYNKETQYF.

The CDR3 DNA reads TGTGCCAGCAGCACAATACGGGGCTCTGGACGGTTGCAGCCCCAGCATTTT. Amino acids: CASSTIRGSGRLQPQHF. The chain carries TRBV21-1 and TRBJ1-5. TRBV21-1 is a pseudogene locus. CDR3 length: 17 amino acids.

This chain connects TRBV5-1 to TRBJ2-2; D could derive from TRBD1 or TRBD2 (7 bases each). CDR3 length equals 16 residues. Trimming pared 6 bases from V and 6 bases from J, leaving 21 bases between. Germline V gene lookup returns CDR1 SGHRS and CDR2 YFSETQ. CDR3 region: CASTLEGAAGAGELFF. Here the CDR3 DNA reads TGCGCCAGCACCCTGGAGGGGGCGGCGGGGGCCGGGGAGCTGTTTTTT. Looking up the rest from reference TRBV5-1 and TRBJ2-2 gives the full variable domain: KAGVTQTPRYLIKTRGQQVTLSCSPISGHRSVSWYQQTPGQGLQFLFEYFSETQRNKGNFPGRFSGRQFSNSRSEMNVSTLELGDSALYLCASTLEGAAGAGELFFGEGSRLTVL.

V and J are TRBV19 and TRBJ2-5; the match to TRBD2 covers 7 bases. Germline assignment: CDR1 LNHDA and CDR2 SQIVND (reference sequence). CDR3 length equals 15 residues. V shed 3 bases and J 0 bases; nucleotides not matched to a gene: 4. DNA for the CDR3: TGTGCCAGTAGTATGGGGGGGGAGTACCAAGAGACCCAGTACTTC. Protein: CASSMGGEYQETQYF.

The J gene is TRBJ1-4, the V gene TRBV6-5; D is ambiguous. The germline CDR1 and CDR2 sequences are MNHEY and SVGAGI. Trimming took 6 bases from V and 0 from J, leaving 8 bases between them. The CDR3 consists of 14 residues. This chain's CDR3 is CASSLGPTNEKLFF. The CDR3 bases are TGTGCCAGCAGCCTAGGCCCAACTAATGAAAAACTGTTTTTT.

The chain combines TRBV9 with TRBJ1-1, with a possible D match to TRBD1 (6 bases). This CDR3 region has 14 residues. Trimming took off 3 bases at V and 0 bases at J, with 9 bases between the two ends. Germline CDR1 is SGDLS and CDR2 is YYNGEE. CDR3: CASSDGQLNTEAFF. CDR3 sequence (DNA): TGTGCCAGCAGCGACGGACAGCTGAACACTGAAGCTTTCTTT.

The genes are TRBV7-9 and TRBJ2-5, with 8 bases matching TRBD2. This CDR3 is 15 amino acids long. J was trimmed by 4 bases and V by 5 bases; bases with no gene match: 9. CDR1 and CDR2 (germline): SEHNR, FQNEAQ (reference sequence). CDR3 in DNA: TGTGCCAGCAGCCGGAACCAGCGGGGGCCAGAGACCCAGTACTTC. Its translation: CASSRNQRGPETQYF.

The rearrangement uses TRBV5-1 and TRBJ1-1; D might be TRBD1 (5 bases). CDR1 and CDR2 (germline): SGHRS, YFSETQ. The CDR3 length is 14 residues. The ends were cut back, 4 bases at V and 5 bases at J, with 15 bases in the middle. CDR3 amino acids: CASSPRRGGTEAFF. The CDR3 region has the DNA TGCGCCAGCAGCCCCCGGAGGGGAGGAACTGAAGCTTTCTTT. Looking up the rest from reference TRBV5-1 and TRBJ1-1 gives the full variable domain: KAGVTQTPRYLIKTRGQQVTLSCSPISGHRSVSWYQQTPGQGLQFLFEYFSETQRNKGNFPGRFSGRQFSNSRSEMNVSTLELGDSALYLCASSPRRGGTEAFFGQGTRLTVV.

The chain recombines TRBV15 with TRBJ2-3; maybe TRBD2 (5 bases). CDR1 LNHNV and CDR2 YYDKDF come from the germline V gene (reference sequence). The V and J ends lost 0 bases and 1 base respectively, with 5 bases between them. CDR3 size: 14 residues. This CDR3 reads CATSRERGTDTQYF. CDR3 coding DNA: TGTGCCACCAGCAGAGAGCGGGGCACAGATACGCAGTATTTT.

This rearrangement joins TRBV9 to TRBJ1-2; D unclear. Looked up from germline, CDR1 is SGDLS and CDR2 is YYNGEE. This CDR3 is built from 15 residues. V was cut by 1 base and J by 6 bases, with 16 bases left in between. CDR3 residues: CASSVIGSGSHGYTF. Here the CDR3 DNA reads TGTGCCAGCAGCGTAATAGGGAGCGGCTCCCATGGCTACACCTTC.

The chain recombines TRBV20-1 with TRBJ2-5; a weak D match, TRBD1 (5 bases). V was cut by 3 bases and J by 5 bases, with 16 bases left in between. The CDR3 spans 14 residues. Germline CDR1 reads DFQATT; CDR2 reads SNEGSKA (reference sequence). CDR3 DNA sequence: TGCAGTGCTAGTCTGACAGCAGGCGAGGAGACCCAGTACTTC. This codes for CSASLTAGEETQYF.